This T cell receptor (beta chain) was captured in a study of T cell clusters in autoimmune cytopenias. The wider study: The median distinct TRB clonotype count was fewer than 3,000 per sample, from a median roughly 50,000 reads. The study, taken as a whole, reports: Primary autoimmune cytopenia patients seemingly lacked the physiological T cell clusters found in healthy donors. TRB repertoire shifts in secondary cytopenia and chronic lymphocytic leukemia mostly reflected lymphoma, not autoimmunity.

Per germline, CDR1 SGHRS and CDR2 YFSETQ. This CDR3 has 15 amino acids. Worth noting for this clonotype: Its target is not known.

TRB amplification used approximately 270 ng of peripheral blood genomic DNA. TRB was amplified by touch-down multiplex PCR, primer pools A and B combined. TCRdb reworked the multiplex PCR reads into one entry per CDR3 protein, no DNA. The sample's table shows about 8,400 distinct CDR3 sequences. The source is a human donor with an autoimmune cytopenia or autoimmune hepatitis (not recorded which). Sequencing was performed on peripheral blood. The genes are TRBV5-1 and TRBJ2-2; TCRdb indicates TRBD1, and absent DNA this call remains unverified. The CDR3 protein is CASTVDGTYTGELFF.